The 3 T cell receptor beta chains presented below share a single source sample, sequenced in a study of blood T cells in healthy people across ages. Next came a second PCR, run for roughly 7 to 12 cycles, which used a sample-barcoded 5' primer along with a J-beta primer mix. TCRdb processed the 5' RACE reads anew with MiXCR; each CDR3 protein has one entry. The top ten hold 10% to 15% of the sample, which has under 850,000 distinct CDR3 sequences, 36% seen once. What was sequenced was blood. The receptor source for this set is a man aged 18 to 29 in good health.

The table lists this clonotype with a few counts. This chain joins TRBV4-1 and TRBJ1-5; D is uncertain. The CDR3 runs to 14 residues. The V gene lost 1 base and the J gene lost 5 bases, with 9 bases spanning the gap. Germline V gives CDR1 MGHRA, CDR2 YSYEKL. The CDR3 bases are TGCGCCAGCAGCCAAGCTAGGAGGGATCAGCCCCAGCATTTT. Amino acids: CASSQARRDQPQHF.

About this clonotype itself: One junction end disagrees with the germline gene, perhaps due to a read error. The CDR3 loop reads CASWGGTSGGTDTLYF. The DNA for the CDR3 is TGTGCCAGCTGGGGCGGGACTAGCGGGGGCACAGATACGCTGTATTTT. The chain couples TRBV12-3 or TRBV12-4 to TRBJ2-3; 14 positions match TRBD2. The CDR3 runs 16 residues.

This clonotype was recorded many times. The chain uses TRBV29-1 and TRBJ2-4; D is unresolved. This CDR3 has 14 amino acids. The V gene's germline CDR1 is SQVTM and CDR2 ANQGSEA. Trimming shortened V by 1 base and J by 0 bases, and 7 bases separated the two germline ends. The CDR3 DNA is TGCAGCGTTGAAGTTCCTCTAGCCAAAAACATTCAGTACTTC. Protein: CSVEVPLAKNIQYF.